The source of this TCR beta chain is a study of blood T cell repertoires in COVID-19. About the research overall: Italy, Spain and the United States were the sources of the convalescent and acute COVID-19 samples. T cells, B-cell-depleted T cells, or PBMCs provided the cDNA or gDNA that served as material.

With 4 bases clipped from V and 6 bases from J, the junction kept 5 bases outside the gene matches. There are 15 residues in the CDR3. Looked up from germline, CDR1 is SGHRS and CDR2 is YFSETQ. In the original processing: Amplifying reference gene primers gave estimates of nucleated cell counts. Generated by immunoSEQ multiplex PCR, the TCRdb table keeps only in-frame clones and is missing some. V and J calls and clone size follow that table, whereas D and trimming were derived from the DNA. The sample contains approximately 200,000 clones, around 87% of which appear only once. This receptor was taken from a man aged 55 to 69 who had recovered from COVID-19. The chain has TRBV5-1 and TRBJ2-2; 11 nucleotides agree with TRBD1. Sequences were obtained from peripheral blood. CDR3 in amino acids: CASSVGQGAAGELFF. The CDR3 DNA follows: TGCGCCAGCAGCGTAGGACAGGGGGCGGCCGGGGAGCTGTTTTTT.